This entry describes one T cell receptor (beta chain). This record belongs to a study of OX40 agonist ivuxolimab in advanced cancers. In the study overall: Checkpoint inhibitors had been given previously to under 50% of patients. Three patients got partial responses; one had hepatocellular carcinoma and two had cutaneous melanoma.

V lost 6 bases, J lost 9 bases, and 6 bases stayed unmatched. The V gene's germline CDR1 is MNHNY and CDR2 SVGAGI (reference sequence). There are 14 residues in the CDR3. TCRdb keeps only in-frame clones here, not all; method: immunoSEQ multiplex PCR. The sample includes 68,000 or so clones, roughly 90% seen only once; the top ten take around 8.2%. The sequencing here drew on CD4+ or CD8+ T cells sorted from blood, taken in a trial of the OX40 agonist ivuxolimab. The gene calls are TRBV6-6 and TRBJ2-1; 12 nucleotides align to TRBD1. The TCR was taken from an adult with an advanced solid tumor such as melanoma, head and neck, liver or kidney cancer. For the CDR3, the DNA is TGTGCCAGCAGCGCGGGACAGGGGGCGGGTGAGCAGTTCTTC. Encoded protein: CASSAGQGAGEQFF.